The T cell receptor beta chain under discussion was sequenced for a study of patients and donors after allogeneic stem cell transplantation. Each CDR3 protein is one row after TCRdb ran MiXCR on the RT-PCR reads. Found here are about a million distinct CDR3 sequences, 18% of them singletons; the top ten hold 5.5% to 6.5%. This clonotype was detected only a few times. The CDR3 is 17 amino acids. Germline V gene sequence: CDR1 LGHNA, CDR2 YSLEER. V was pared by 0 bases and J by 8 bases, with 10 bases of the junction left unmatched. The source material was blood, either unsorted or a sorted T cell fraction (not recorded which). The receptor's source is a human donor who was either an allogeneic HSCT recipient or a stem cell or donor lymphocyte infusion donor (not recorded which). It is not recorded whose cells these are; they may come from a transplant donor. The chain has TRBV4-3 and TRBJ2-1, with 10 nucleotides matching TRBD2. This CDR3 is CASSQDLGSGGFDEQFF. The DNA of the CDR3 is TGCGCCAGCAGCCAAGATCTTGGTAGCGGGGGGTTTGATGAGCAGTTCTTC.